These 26 T cell receptor beta chains were all obtained from the same sample, sequenced in a study of cytomegalovirus exposure and HLA in healthy donors. In the PCR, 60 Vbeta and 13 Jbeta primers were used. Using immunoSEQ multiplex PCR, the repertoire was profiled, and TCRdb retains in-frame clones only, with some absent. This sample has about 78,000 clones; 60% to 75% occur once, and the top ten carry around 10%. Material: PBMCs. These receptors were taken from a woman in her 40s in good health and CMV-seropositive.

The J gene is TRBJ2-5, the V gene TRBV9, with 12 nucleotides matching TRBD1. The CDR3 consists of 15 residues. Germline V gene lookup returns CDR1 SGDLS and CDR2 YYNGEE. Trimming removed 3 bases from V and 5 bases from J; junction bases left unmatched: 5. The CDR3 bases are TGTGCCAGCAGCGGGGACAGGGGGCCGGGGGAGACCCAGTACTTC. It translates to CASSGDRGPGETQYF.

This clone was observed a handful of times. This sequence joins TRBV29-1 and TRBJ1-5; possible D gene TRBD1, 6 bases. The germline gives CDR1 SQVTM, CDR2 ANQGSEA. CDR3 length equals 13 residues. Trimming took 5 bases from V and 4 from J, leaving 12 bases between them. Here the CDR3 reads CSVTGSLNQPQHF. CDR3 DNA: TGCAGCGTTACAGGGAGCTTGAATCAGCCCCAGCATTTT.

The V call is TRBV7-2, the J call TRBJ2-7; 9 bases map to TRBD1. Trimming at V came to 6 bases and at J to 2 bases, leaving 2 bases not matched to a gene. Germline assignment: CDR1 SGHTA and CDR2 FQGNSA. The CDR3 is made up of 13 amino acids. CDR3 nucleotide sequence: TGTGCCAGCAGTACAGGGGGCCCCTACGAGCAGTACTTC. This codes for CASSTGGPYEQYF. Together with reference TRBV7-2 and TRBJ2-7, the CDR3 gives the full variable domain: GAGVSQSPSNKVTEKGKDVELRCDPISGHTALYWYRQSLGQGLEFLIYFQGNSAPDKSGLPSDRFSAERTGGSVSTLTIQRTQQEDSAVYLCASSTGGPYEQYFGPGTRLTVT.

The V and J genes are TRBV28 and TRBJ2-5; D not certain. There are 12 residues in the CDR3. In germline, CDR1 is MDHEN, CDR2 SYDVKM. V dropped 6 bases and J dropped 5 bases, with 10 bases sitting between them. The CDR3 region has the DNA TGTGCCAGCAGGGCGGCCAAGGAGACCCAGTACTTC. Translated: CASRAAKETQYF. Based on the CDR3 plus reference TRBV28 and TRBJ2-5, the full variable domain is DVKVTQSSRYLVKRTGEKVFLECVQDMDHENMFWYRQDPGLGLRLIYFSYDVKMKEKGDIPEGYSVSREKKERFSLILESASTNQTSMYLCASRAAKETQYFGPGTRLLVL.

The chain uses TRBV25-1 and TRBJ2-3, with 8 nucleotides matching TRBD2. The CDR3 consists of 14 residues. Germline CDR1 MGHDK, CDR2 SYGVNS. V was pared by 4 bases and J by 6 bases, with 6 bases of the junction left unmatched. The CDR3 region has the DNA TGTGCCAGCAGTGCAAGCGGGAGTGTTGATACGCAGTATTTT. It encodes CASSASGSVDTQYF. Filled out from reference TRBV25-1 and TRBJ2-3, the complete variable domain reads EADIYQTPRYLVIGTGKKITLECSQTMGHDKMYWYQQDPGMELHLIHYSYGVNSTEKGDLSSESTVSRIRTEHFPLTLESARPSHTSQYLCASSASGSVDTQYFGPGTRLTVL.

This chain joins TRBV9 and TRBJ1-6; 10 bases map to TRBD1. The J segment lost 3 bases and the V segment lost 4 bases, leaving 7 bases of the junction unmatched. Per the germline V gene, CDR1 is SGDLS and CDR2 is YYNGEE. The CDR3 spans 17 residues. The CDR3 nucleotides read TGTGCCAGCAGCAGCCGGACAGGGGGGGACTATAATTCACCCCTCCACTTT. Protein sequence: CASSSRTGGDYNSPLHF.

This clone was seen a handful of times. This chain uses TRBV6-6 with TRBJ1-1; D unclear. V lost 3 bases, J lost 6 bases, and 14 bases lay in between. The CDR3 is 14 amino acids. Per the germline V gene, CDR1 is MNHNY and CDR2 is SVGAGI (reference sequence). The CDR3 protein is CASSYGGIVPEAFF. The CDR3 DNA sequence: TGTGCCAGCAGTTATGGCGGCATCGTCCCTGAAGCTTTCTTT.

The chain recombines TRBV14 with TRBJ2-7; D is uncertain. Germline loops: CDR1 SGHDN, CDR2 FVKESK. Trimming cost V 3 bases and J 3 bases, with 6 bases left between them. The CDR3 has 12 residues. Written as DNA, the CDR3 is TGTGCCAGCAGCCAGACAAGCTACGAGCAGTACTTC. Amino acid sequence: CASSQTSYEQYF. Combining the CDR3 with reference TRBV14 and TRBJ2-7 gives the whole variable domain EAGVTQFPSHSVIEKGQTVTLRCDPISGHDNLYWYRRVMGKEIKFLLHFVKESKQDESGMPNNRFLAERTGGTYSTLKVQPAELEDSGVYFCASSQTSYEQYFGPGTRLTVT.

This clone was observed once. The chain uses TRBV5-4 and TRBJ2-5; D is undetermined. Germline lookup yields CDR1 SGHNT and CDR2 YYREEE (reference sequence). This CDR3 comprises 13 residues. With 6 bases removed from V and 2 bases from J, the gap between germline ends came to 11 bases. The CDR3: CASTLGPQETQYF. The DNA of the CDR3 is TGTGCCAGCACCCTTGGGCCTCAAGAGACCCAGTACTTC.

This chain uses TRBV29-1 with TRBJ1-2; D ambiguous. The CDR3 is 15 residues long. Trimming took 5 bases from V and 6 from J, leaving 22 bases between them. The germline V gene encodes CDR1 SQVTM and CDR2 ANQGSEA. CDR3 nucleotide sequence: TGCAGCGTTTCCAGGCGCAAGTTCGGGGTTGATGGCTACACCTTC. Translation: CSVSRRKFGVDGYTF. Combining the CDR3 with reference TRBV29-1 and TRBJ1-2 gives the whole variable domain SAVISQKPSRDICQRGTSLTIQCQVDSQVTMMFWYRQQPGQSLTLIATANQGSEATYESGFVIDKFPISRPNLTFSTLTVSNMSPEDSSIYLCSVSRRKFGVDGYTFGSGTRLTVV.

The chain is built from TRBV7-2 and TRBJ1-1, with 8 bases fitting TRBD1. The CDR3 totals 13 residues. Germline values: CDR1 SGHTA, CDR2 FQGNSA. V was clipped by 4 bases and J by 3 bases; unmatched bases: 1. The CDR3 reads CASSSQGDTEAFF. Written as DNA, the CDR3 is TGTGCCAGCAGCTCACAGGGGGACACTGAAGCTTTCTTT.

V usage is TRBV30 and J usage is TRBJ2-7, with 11 bases that match TRBD2. The CDR3 covers 13 residues. J lost 6 bases, V lost 6 bases, and 7 bases had no gene match. Germline CDR1 and CDR2: GTSNPN and SVGIG (reference sequence). For the CDR3, the DNA is TGTGCCTGTACACTAGCGGGAGCCGGCGAGCAGTACTTC. Its protein product is CACTLAGAGEQYF.

V usage is TRBV5-4 and J usage is TRBJ2-5; D is uncertain. Trimming shortened V by 0 bases and J by 1 base, and 13 bases separated the two germline ends. The CDR3 is 16 residues long. Germline V lookup: CDR1 SGHNT, CDR2 YYREEE (reference sequence). The CDR3 protein is CASSLDISIPQETQYF. Written as DNA, the CDR3 is TGTGCCAGCAGCTTGGACATTTCAATCCCCCAAGAGACCCAGTACTTC.

This chain uses TRBV19 with TRBJ1-1; D not resolved. The V and J ends lost 6 bases and 3 bases respectively, with 11 bases between them. Per germline, CDR1 LNHDA and CDR2 SQIVND (reference sequence). The CDR3 is 13 residues long. Written as DNA, the CDR3 is TGTGCCAGTAGGAGGCAGCGGGACACTGAAGCTTTCTTT. This gives the protein CASRRQRDTEAFF. Looking up the rest from reference TRBV19 and TRBJ1-1 gives the full variable domain: DGGITQSPKYLFRKEGQNVTLSCEQNLNHDAMYWYRQDPGQGLRLIYYSQIVNDFQKGDIAEGYSVSREKKESFPLTVTSAQKNPTAFYLCASRRQRDTEAFFGQGTRLTVV.

V is TRBV28 and J is TRBJ2-3; D perhaps matches TRBD1 (6 bases). There are 13 residues in the CDR3. V was shortened by 5 bases and J by 4 bases, with 10 bases between the two germline ends. Germline V gene lookup returns CDR1 MDHEN and CDR2 SYDVKM. CDR3 coding DNA: TGTGCCAGCAGTCAGGGGAGTCCAGATACGCAGTATTTT. This sequence encodes CASSQGSPDTQYF. Full variable domain (rest looked up from reference TRBV28 and TRBJ2-3): DVKVTQSSRYLVKRTGEKVFLECVQDMDHENMFWYRQDPGLGLRLIYFSYDVKMKEKGDIPEGYSVSREKKERFSLILESASTNQTSMYLCASSQGSPDTQYFGPGTRLTVL.

The rearrangement joins TRBV13 to TRBJ1-2; D is perhaps TRBD1 (6 bases). V was pared by 5 bases and J by 6 bases, with 10 bases between. CDR1 is PRHDT and CDR2 is FYEKMQ in the germline V gene (reference sequence). The CDR3 extends over 12 amino acids. CDR3 loop: CASSQDRNGYTF. The CDR3 nucleotides are TGTGCCAGCAGCCAAGACAGGAATGGCTACACCTTC. Variable domain in full (rest from reference TRBV13 and TRBJ1-2): AAGVIQSPRHLIKEKRETATLKCYPIPRHDTVYWYQQGPGQDPQFLISFYEKMQSDKGSIPDRFSAQQFSDYHSELNMSSLELGDSALYFCASSQDRNGYTFGSGTRLTVV.

The V and J genes are TRBV15 and TRBJ1-5; no reliable D call. In germline, CDR1 is LNHNV, CDR2 YYDKDF (reference sequence). V lost 5 bases, J lost 6 bases, and 11 bases lay in between. The CDR3 extends over 13 amino acids. CDR3 bases: TGTGCCACCAGCCCCGGGGAGGGTCAGCCCCAGCATTTT. Translation: CATSPGEGQPQHF.

J is TRBJ2-1 and V is TRBV5-1; the match to TRBD2 covers 8 bases. Germline V gene lookup returns CDR1 SGHRS and CDR2 YFSETQ. J was trimmed by 2 bases and V by 4 bases; bases with no gene match: 5. The CDR3 length is 15 residues. The CDR3 protein is CASSVLAGTYNEQFF. The CDR3 DNA reads as TGCGCCAGCAGCGTTCTAGCGGGTACCTACAATGAGCAGTTCTTC.

The chain joins TRBV30 to TRBJ2-5; TRBD2 aligns across 7 bases. Near its end, the DNA agrees better with TRBJ2-7, so the J call may be wrong. The CDR3 loop spans 16 amino acids. In germline, CDR1 is GTSNPN, CDR2 SVGIG (reference sequence). CDR3 sequence (DNA): TGTGCCTGGAGTCAAACCGGGGGGTGGGGCTCCTACGAGCAGTACTTC. This sequence encodes CAWSQTGGWGSYEQYF.

This clone was observed a handful of times. The chain's CDR3 is CASSSGGGSDGYTF. In DNA, the CDR3 is TGTGCCAGCAGTTCCGGGGGAGGGTCTGATGGCTACACCTTC. The chain uses TRBV28 and TRBJ1-2; weak D call: TRBD1 (5 bases). Trimming took off 4 bases at V and 6 bases at J, with 15 bases between the two ends. Germline values: CDR1 MDHEN, CDR2 SYDVKM. CDR3 length: 14 amino acids.

The chain combines TRBV30 with TRBJ1-3; 7 bases line up with TRBD1. CDR1 is GTSNPN, CDR2 SVGIG, per germline (reference sequence). The CDR3 extends over 16 amino acids. V shed 0 bases, J shed 7 bases, and the junction held 12 bases outside the gene matches. The CDR3 nucleotides are TGTGCCTGGAGTGTATTAGGGCAGGGGGAAAGGAACACCATATATTTT. Protein product: CAWSVLGQGERNTIYF.

The chain employs TRBV7-3 and TRBJ2-3; 9 bases match TRBD2. This CDR3 has 19 amino acids. Germline V lookup: CDR1 SGHTA, CDR2 FQGTGA. V shed 4 bases, J shed 4 bases, and the junction held 18 bases outside the gene matches. CDR3 coding DNA: TGTGCCAGCAGCTCCCCTGGTGGCGGGGGGGCCAAAGAGCCAGATACGCAGTATTTT. Translated, it gives CASSSPGGGGAKEPDTQYF.

CDR3 sequence reads: CAWSPLRVFSYEQYF. The CDR3 region has the DNA TGTGCCTGGAGTCCCCTGCGGGTTTTCTCCTACGAGCAGTACTTC. This sequence joins TRBV30 and TRBJ2-7, with D tentatively TRBD2 (5 bases). The germline V gene encodes CDR1 GTSNPN and CDR2 SVGIG (reference sequence). Trimming left V 2 bases short and J 0 bases short, with 14 bases between. This CDR3 contains 15 residues.

The chain employs TRBV20-1 and TRBJ1-1; no clear D gene. Germline CDR1 reads DFQATT; CDR2 reads SNEGSKA (reference sequence). CDR3 length equals 11 residues. V shed 5 bases and J shed 5 bases, with 9 bases lying between them. CDR3 sequence (DNA): TGCAGTGCTCTCCGGGAGACTGAAGCTTTCTTT. Translation gives CSALRETEAFF.

This clone was detected a few times. This chain connects TRBV10-3 to TRBJ2-7, with 10 bases fitting TRBD1. The germline gives CDR1 ENHRY, CDR2 SYGVKD. Trimming took 3 bases from V and 2 from J; bases not matched to a gene: 7. The CDR3 consists of 16 residues. CDR3 in DNA: TGTGCCATCAGTGACCCGGGACAGGGGCGTACCTACGAGCAGTACTTC. Translated: CAISDPGQGRTYEQYF.

The genes are TRBV29-1 and TRBJ2-1; 10 nucleotides agree with TRBD2. Germline V lookup: CDR1 SQVTM, CDR2 ANQGSEA. The length of the CDR3 is 12 residues. J gave up 3 bases and V 8 bases, and 1 base lay outside the gene matches. CDR3 loop: CSLAGDYNEQFF. CDR3 coding DNA: TGCAGCCTAGCGGGGGACTACAATGAGCAGTTCTTC.